This T cell receptor beta chain is from a study of T cell changes during pregnancy in multiple sclerosis. Here immunoSEQ multiplex PCR was the method, and the copy in TCRdb shows in-frame clones only, minus some. The sample has roughly 110,000 clones; around 90% are singletons. Trimming at V came to 1 base and at J to 4 bases, leaving 5 bases not matched to a gene. Germline lookup yields CDR1 SGHKS and CDR2 YYEKEE (reference sequence). The CDR3 loop spans 15 amino acids. Sequencing used peripheral blood, obtained in the third trimester of pregnancy. V is TRBV5-5 and J is TRBJ1-1; 9 bases align to TRBD1. This sequence was found in a female donor in good health, enrolled as a control in a pregnancy study. The CDR3 nucleotides read TGTGCCAGCAGCTTGATTTCGACAGGGGGCACTGAAGCTTTCTTT. Its translation: CASSLISTGGTEAFF.